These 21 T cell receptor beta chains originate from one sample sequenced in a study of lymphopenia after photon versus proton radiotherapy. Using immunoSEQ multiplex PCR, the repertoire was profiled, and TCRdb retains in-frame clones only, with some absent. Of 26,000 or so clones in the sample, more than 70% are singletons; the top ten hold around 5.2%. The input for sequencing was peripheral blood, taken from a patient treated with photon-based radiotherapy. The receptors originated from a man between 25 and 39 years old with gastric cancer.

The CDR3 DNA reads TGCGCCAGCAGCCAATCCCCGACAGGGGGGTCCTACAATGAGCAGTTCTTC. Encoded protein: CASSQSPTGGSYNEQFF. The chain couples TRBV4-3 to TRBJ2-1, with TRBD1 identical over 9 bases. Looked up from germline, CDR1 is LGHNA and CDR2 is YSLEER. V lost 2 bases and J lost 1; bases outside the gene matches: 6. CDR3 length equals 17 residues.

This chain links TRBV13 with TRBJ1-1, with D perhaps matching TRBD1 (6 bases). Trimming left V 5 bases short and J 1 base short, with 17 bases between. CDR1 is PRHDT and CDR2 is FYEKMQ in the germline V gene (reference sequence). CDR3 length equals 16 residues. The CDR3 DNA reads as TGTGCCAGCAGCCCATTAAGTGGGGACACGAACACTGAAGCTTTCTTT. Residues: CASSPLSGDTNTEAFF.

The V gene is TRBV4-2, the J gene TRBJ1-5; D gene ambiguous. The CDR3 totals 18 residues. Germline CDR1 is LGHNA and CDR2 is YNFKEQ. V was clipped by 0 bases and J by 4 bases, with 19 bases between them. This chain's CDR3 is CASSQDLGGGMSNQPQHF. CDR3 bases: TGTGCCAGCAGCCAAGATTTGGGTGGTGGAATGTCGAATCAGCCCCAGCATTTT.

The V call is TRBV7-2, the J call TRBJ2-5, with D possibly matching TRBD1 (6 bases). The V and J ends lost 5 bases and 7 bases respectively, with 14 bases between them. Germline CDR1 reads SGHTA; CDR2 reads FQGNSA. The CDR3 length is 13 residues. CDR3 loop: CASSLGQMWTQYF. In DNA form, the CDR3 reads TGTGCCAGCAGCCTCGGACAGATGTGGACCCAGTACTTC.

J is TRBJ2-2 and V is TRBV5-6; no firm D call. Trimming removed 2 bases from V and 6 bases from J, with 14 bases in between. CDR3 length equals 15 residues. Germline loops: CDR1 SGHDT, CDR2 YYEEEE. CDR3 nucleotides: TGTGCCAGCAGCTTTGGGGTCCCTTGGTCCGGGGAGCTGTTTTTT. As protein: CASSFGVPWSGELFF. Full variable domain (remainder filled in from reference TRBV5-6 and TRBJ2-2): DAGVTQSPTHLIKTRGQQVTLRCSPKSGHDTVSWYQQALGQGPQFIFQYYEEEERQRGNFPDRFSGHQFPNYSSELNVNALLLGDSALYLCASSFGVPWSGELFFGEGSRLTVL.

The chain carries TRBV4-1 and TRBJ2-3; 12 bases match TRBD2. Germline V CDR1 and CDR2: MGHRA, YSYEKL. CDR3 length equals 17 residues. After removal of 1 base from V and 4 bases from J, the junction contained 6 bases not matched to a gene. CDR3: CASSQARLAGGPDTQYF. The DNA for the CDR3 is TGCGCCAGCAGCCAAGCACGCCTAGCGGGAGGGCCAGATACGCAGTATTTT.

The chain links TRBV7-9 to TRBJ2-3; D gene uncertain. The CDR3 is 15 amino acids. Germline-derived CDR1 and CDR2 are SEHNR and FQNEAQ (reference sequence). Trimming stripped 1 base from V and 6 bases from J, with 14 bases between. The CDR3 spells CASSLGTKSADTQYF. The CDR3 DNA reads TGTGCCAGCAGCTTAGGCACGAAGTCAGCCGATACGCAGTATTTT.

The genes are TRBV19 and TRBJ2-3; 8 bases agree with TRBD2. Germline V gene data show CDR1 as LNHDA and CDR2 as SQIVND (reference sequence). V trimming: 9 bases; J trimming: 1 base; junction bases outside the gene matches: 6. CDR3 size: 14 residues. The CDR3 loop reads CASRLAWGTDTQYF. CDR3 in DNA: TGTGCCAGCCGACTAGCGTGGGGCACAGATACGCAGTATTTT.

This CDR3 is CASSSRTYEQYF. The DNA for the CDR3 is TGTGCCAGTAGTAGTCGGACCTACGAGCAGTACTTC. The J gene is TRBJ2-7, the V gene TRBV19; unclear D gene. The V gene lost 4 bases and the J gene lost 2 bases, with 6 bases spanning the gap. CDR3 length: 12 amino acids. Germline loops: CDR1 LNHDA, CDR2 SQIVND (reference sequence).

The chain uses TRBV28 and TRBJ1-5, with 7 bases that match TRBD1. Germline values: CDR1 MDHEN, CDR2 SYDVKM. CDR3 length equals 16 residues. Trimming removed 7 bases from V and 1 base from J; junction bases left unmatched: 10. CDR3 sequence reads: CASNGQTGTSNQPQHF. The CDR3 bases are TGTGCCAGCAACGGCCAGACAGGGACGAGCAATCAGCCCCAGCATTTT.

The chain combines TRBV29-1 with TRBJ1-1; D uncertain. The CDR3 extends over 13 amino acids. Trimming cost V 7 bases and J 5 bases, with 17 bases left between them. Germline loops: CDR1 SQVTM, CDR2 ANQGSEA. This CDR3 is CSGWSGIGTEAFF. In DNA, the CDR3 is TGCAGCGGATGGTCGGGGATAGGGACTGAAGCTTTCTTT.

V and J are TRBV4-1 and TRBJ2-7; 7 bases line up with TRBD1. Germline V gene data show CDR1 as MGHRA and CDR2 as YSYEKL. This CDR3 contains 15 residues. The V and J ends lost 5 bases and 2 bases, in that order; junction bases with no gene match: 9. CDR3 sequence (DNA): TGCGCCAGCAGCTACCAAGATGGGACAGCCTACGAGCAGTACTTC. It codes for CASSYQDGTAYEQYF.

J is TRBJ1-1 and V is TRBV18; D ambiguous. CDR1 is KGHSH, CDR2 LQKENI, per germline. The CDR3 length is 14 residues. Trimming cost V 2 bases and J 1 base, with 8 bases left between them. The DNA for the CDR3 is TGTGCCAGCTCACCAACACAGAGGAACACTGAAGCTTTCTTT. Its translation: CASSPTQRNTEAFF.

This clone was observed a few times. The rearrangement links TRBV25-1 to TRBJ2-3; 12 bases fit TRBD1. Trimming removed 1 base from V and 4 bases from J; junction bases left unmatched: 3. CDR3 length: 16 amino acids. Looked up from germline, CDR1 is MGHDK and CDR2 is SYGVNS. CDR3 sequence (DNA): TGTGCCAGCAGTGAATTAGGGACAGGGGGCGCAGATACGCAGTATTTT. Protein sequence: CASSELGTGGADTQYF.

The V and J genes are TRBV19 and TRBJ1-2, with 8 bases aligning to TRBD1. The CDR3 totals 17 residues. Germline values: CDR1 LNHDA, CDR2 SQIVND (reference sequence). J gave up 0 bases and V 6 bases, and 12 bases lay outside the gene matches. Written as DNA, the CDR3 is TGTGCCAGTAGCGACGGGACAGGTGACCTAGCTAACTATGGCTACACCTTC. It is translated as CASSDGTGDLANYGYTF.

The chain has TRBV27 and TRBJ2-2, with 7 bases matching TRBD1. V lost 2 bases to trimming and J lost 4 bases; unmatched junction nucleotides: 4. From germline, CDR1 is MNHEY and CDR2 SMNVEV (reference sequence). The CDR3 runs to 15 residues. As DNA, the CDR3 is TGTGCCAGCAGTTTAGACAGGGTTGGCACCGGGGAGCTGTTTTTT. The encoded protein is CASSLDRVGTGELFF.

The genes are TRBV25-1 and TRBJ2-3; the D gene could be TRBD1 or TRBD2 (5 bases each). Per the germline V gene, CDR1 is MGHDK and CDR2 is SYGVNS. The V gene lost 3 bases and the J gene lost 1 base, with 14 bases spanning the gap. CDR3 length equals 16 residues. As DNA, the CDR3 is TGTGCCAGCAGTGACCCCCGGGACGCTCGCACAGATACGCAGTATTTT. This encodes CASSDPRDARTDTQYF.

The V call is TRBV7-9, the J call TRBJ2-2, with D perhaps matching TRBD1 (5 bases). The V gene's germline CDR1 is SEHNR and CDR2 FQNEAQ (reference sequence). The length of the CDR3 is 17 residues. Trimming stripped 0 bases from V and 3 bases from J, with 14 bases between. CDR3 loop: CASSLAWAGKHTGELFF. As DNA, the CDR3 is TGTGCCAGCAGCTTAGCGTGGGCAGGGAAACACACCGGGGAGCTGTTTTTT.

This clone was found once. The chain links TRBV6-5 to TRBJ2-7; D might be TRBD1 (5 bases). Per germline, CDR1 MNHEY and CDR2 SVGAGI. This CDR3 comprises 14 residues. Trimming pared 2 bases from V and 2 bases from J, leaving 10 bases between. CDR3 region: CASSYLGQTYEQYF. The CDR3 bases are TGTGCCAGCAGTTACCTGGGGCAGACCTACGAGCAGTACTTC.

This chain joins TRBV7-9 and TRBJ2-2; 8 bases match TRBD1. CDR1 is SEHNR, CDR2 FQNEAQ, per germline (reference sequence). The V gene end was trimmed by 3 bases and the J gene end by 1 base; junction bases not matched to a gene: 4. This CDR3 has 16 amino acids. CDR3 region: CASSFPGTGNTGELFF. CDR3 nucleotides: TGTGCCAGCAGCTTCCCCGGGACAGGGAACACCGGGGAGCTGTTTTTT.

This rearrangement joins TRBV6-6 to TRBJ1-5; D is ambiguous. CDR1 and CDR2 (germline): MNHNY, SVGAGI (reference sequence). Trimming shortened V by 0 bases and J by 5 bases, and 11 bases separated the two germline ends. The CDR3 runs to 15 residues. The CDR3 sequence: CASSYSFSGDQPQHF. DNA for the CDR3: TGTGCCAGCAGTTACTCGTTTTCCGGGGATCAGCCCCAGCATTTT.